This TCR beta chain appears in the sequencing data of a study of patients and donors after allogeneic stem cell transplantation. TCRdb re-analysed the RT-PCR reads in MiXCR, keeping a single row per CDR3 protein. The sample lists 900,000 to 1,000,000 distinct CDR3 sequences; roughly 18% were seen once. The CDR3 has 13 amino acids. V was pared by 5 bases and J by 14 bases, with 9 bases of the junction left unmatched. Germline V gene sequence: CDR1 LGHDT, CDR2 YNNKEL (reference sequence). The J gene is TRBJ2-1, the V gene TRBV3-1; 10 bases align to TRBD2. The receptor comes from a human donor who was either an allogeneic HSCT recipient or a stem cell or donor lymphocyte infusion donor (not recorded which). It is not recorded whose cells these are; they may come from a transplant donor. The sequenced sample was blood, either unsorted or a sorted T cell fraction (not recorded which). The chain's CDR3 is CASSGILAGEKFF. CDR3 bases: TGTGCCAGCAGCGGTATTCTAGCGGGAGAAAAGTTCTTC.